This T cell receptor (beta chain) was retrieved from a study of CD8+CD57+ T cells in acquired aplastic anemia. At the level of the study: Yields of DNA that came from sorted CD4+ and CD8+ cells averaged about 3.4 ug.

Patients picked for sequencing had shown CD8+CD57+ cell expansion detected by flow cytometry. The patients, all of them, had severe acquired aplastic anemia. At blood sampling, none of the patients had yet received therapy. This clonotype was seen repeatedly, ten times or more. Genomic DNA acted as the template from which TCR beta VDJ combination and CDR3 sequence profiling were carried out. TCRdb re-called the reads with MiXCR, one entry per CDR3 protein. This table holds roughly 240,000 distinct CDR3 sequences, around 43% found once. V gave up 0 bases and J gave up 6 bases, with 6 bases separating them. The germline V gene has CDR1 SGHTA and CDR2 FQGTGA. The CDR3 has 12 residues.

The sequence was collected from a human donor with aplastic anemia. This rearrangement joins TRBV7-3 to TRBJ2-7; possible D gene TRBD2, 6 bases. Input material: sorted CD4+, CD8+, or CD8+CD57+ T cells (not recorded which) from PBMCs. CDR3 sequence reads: CASSLTGGEQYF. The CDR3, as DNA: TGTGCCAGCAGCTTAACGGGGGGCGAGCAGTACTTC. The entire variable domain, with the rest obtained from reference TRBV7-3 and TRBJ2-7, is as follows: GAGVSQTPSNKVTEKGKYVELRCDPISGHTALYWYRQSLGQGPEFLIYFQGTGAADDSGLPNDRFFAVRPEGSVSTLKIQRTERGDSAVYLCASSLTGGEQYFGPGTRLTVT.